The clone carrying this T cell receptor (beta chain) was recorded at least ten times. Its antigen is unidentified. J lost 4 bases, V lost 6 bases, and 6 bases had no gene match. This CDR3 has 14 amino acids. From germline, CDR1 is MDHEN and CDR2 SYDVKM. The sample comes from a study of T-cell reconstitution after alpha-beta-depleted transplantation in children. General study points: Elevated TCRbeta diversity at day 60 was traced, in some patients, to surviving recipient T cells and thymic progenitors. As was reported, about two months after transplant, alpha-beta T cells came from several hundred expanded graft clones.

Unique molecular identifiers were built into the TCRbeta library. TCRdb analysed the PCR reads with MiXCR anew, one entry per CDR3 protein. The data hold about 5,900 distinct CDR3 sequences, with 15% to 19% observed a single time. This sample comprised PBMCs, mostly from graft donor cells, obtained 180 days after TCRalphabeta/CD19-depleted stem cell transplant. The chain combines TRBV28 with TRBJ1-2; 9 bases align to TRBD1. The TCR sequence derives from a patient aged 2-10 years who had a stem cell transplant for inherited bone marrow failure, so the T cells may come from the graft donor. CDR3 residues: CASRGQGGPYGYTF. The CDR3, as DNA: TGTGCCAGCAGGGGACAGGGCGGCCCCTATGGCTACACCTTC.